This T cell receptor beta chain comes out of a study of cytomegalovirus exposure and HLA in healthy donors. Study details: Later, an analysis reported that the 120 or so validation repertoires had used the same platform as the approximately 690 first-cohort repertoires. Study results and caveats: Diagnosis of cytomegalovirus status made by the classifier reportedly showed high specificity and sensitivity. TCR beta chains numbering some 150 were designated cytomegalovirus-associated.

Only one count was recorded for this clone. Antigen specificity is unknown. Only in-frame clones appear in the TCRdb table, and some are missing; sequencing was by immunoSEQ multiplex PCR. Of approximately 76,000 clones in the sample, 90% to 95% were seen once. The CDR3 totals 14 residues. Germline loops: CDR1 LNHDA, CDR2 SQIVND (reference sequence). Trimming took 5 bases from V and 7 from J, leaving 17 bases between them. This TCR was recovered from a woman in her late teens or twenties in good health and CMV-seronegative. The genes are TRBV19 and TRBJ1-1; possibly TRBD1 for D (6 bases). The sample comprised PBMCs. The CDR3 here is CASSAISTGGEAFF. CDR3 DNA: TGTGCCAGTAGTGCCATTTCGACAGGAGGTGAAGCTTTCTTT.